These 17 T cell receptor beta chains came from one sample sequenced in a study of T cell responses to AZD1222 COVID-19 vaccine. Some clones are missing from TCRdb's copy, which holds only in-frame ones; the method was immunoSEQ multiplex PCR. The data hold 150,000 to 250,000 clones, with about 94% observed a single time. This material consisted of peripheral blood, taken 28 days after the second AZD1222 dose. Receptor source: an adult who received the AZD1222 COVID-19 vaccine.

About this clone: A read error may produce the germline difference seen at one junction end. The V gene is TRBV5-4, the J gene TRBJ2-7, with 10 bases matching TRBD1. The CDR3 totals 12 residues. The germline gives CDR1 SGHNT, CDR2 YYREEE (reference sequence). The CDR3 DNA follows: TGTGCCAGCAGCTATGACAGGGGGCAAGGGAACTTC. This translates into CASSYDRGQGNF.

The genes are TRBV5-4 and TRBJ1-1; D is ambiguous. Germline V gene lookup returns CDR1 SGHNT and CDR2 YYREEE (reference sequence). The CDR3 has 13 amino acids. V was cut by 0 bases and J by 0 bases, with 3 bases left in between. This chain's CDR3 is CASSLEMNTEAFF. DNA of the CDR3: TGTGCCAGCAGCTTGGAAATGAACACTGAAGCTTTCTTT.

This chain uses TRBV2 with TRBJ1-3; D gene uncertain. The CDR3 has 15 residues. The germline CDR1 and CDR2 sequences are SNHLY and FYNNEI. The V end was cut by 1 base, the J end by 0 bases, with 7 bases between. The CDR3 spells CASSEGRRSGNTIYF. CDR3 coding DNA: TGTGCCAGCAGTGAAGGGAGACGCTCTGGAAACACCATATATTTT. The variable domain in full, with the rest retrieved from reference TRBV2 and TRBJ1-3, is EPEVTQTPSHQVTQMGQEVILRCVPISNHLYFYWYRQILGQKVEFLVSFYNNEISEKSEIFDDQFSVERPDGSNFTLKIRSTKLEDSAMYFCASSEGRRSGNTIYFGEGSWLTVV.

V gene TRBV7-2 combines with J gene TRBJ2-5; no clear D. This CDR3 has 13 amino acids. Deletions cut 2 bases from V and 1 base from J, with 5 bases between. The germline V gene has CDR1 SGHTA and CDR2 FQGNSA. CDR3 residues: CASSLLFQETQYF. CDR3 sequence (DNA): TGTGCCAGCAGCTTACTCTTCCAAGAGACCCAGTACTTC.

The genes are TRBV9 and TRBJ2-1; unclear D gene. V lost 4 bases to trimming and J lost 1 base, with 12 bases between them. There are 15 residues in the CDR3. Germline V CDR1 and CDR2: SGDLS, YYNGEE. CDR3 in DNA: TGTGCCAGCAGCCTCTTGGACGGGTCCTACAATGAGCAGTTCTTC. Residues: CASSLLDGSYNEQFF.

The chain employs TRBV5-1 and TRBJ2-3; the match to TRBD2 covers 12 bases. The CDR3 has 16 residues. V shed 4 bases, J shed 6 bases, and the junction held 9 bases outside the gene matches. Germline V lookup: CDR1 SGHRS, CDR2 YFSETQ. CDR3 coding DNA: TGCGCCAGCAGCCCGGGACTAGCGGGCCTGAAGGATACGCAGTATTTT. Translating gives CASSPGLAGLKDTQYF.

The gene calls are TRBV3-1 (or the pseudogene TRBV3-2) and TRBJ1-5, with 8 bases aligning to TRBD1. The V gene end was trimmed by 3 bases and the J gene end by 6 bases; junction bases not matched to a gene: 4. From germline, CDR1 is LGHDT and CDR2 YNNKEL (reference sequence). The CDR3 covers 14 residues. CDR3 sequence: CASSHGTGRQPQHF. For the CDR3, the DNA is TGTGCCAGCAGCCATGGGACAGGCCGTCAGCCCCAGCATTTT.

Written as DNA, the CDR3 is TGTGCCAGCAAAGACAGTCTTAATGAAAAACTGTTTTTT. The encoded protein is CASKDSLNEKLFF. The chain links TRBV6-5 to TRBJ1-4, with D tentatively TRBD1 (5 bases). V was shortened by 7 bases and J by 4 bases, with 10 bases between the two germline ends. Looked up from germline, CDR1 is MNHEY and CDR2 is SVGAGI. The CDR3 contains 13 residues.

This chain joins TRBV18 and TRBJ1-3, with D possibly being TRBD1 (5 bases). V gave up 4 bases and J gave up 1 base, with 11 bases separating them. The CDR3 loop spans 15 amino acids. Germline loops: CDR1 KGHSH, CDR2 LQKENI. CDR3 residues: CASSLGRTSGNTIYF. The CDR3 DNA reads as TGTGCCAGCTCACTCGGCCGGACATCTGGAAACACCATATATTTT. Looking up the rest from reference TRBV18 and TRBJ1-3 gives the full variable domain: NAGVMQNPRHLVRRRGQEARLRCSPMKGHSHVYWYRQLPEEGLKFMVYLQKENIIDESGMPKERFSAEFPKEGPSILRIQQVVRGDSAAYFCASSLGRTSGNTIYFGEGSWLTVV.

The chain employs TRBV18 and TRBJ1-1; D uncertain. The germline V and J ends were trimmed by 4 bases and 1 base, with 7 bases remaining between them. This CDR3 spans 13 amino acids. Germline values: CDR1 KGHSH, CDR2 LQKENI. CDR3 DNA sequence: TGTGCCAGCTCACTCGAGAGGAACACTGAAGCTTTCTTT. This gives the protein CASSLERNTEAFF.

V gene TRBV3-1 (or the pseudogene TRBV3-2) combines with J gene TRBJ2-3; a weak D match, TRBD2 (5 bases). This CDR3 has 15 residues. The germline V gene encodes CDR1 LGHDT and CDR2 YNNKEL (reference sequence). Deletions cut 1 base from V and 3 bases from J, with 11 bases between. The CDR3 loop reads CASSQGLQGTDTQYF. CDR3 DNA: TGTGCCAGCAGCCAAGGACTACAAGGGACAGATACGCAGTATTTT.

The V call is TRBV18, the J call TRBJ2-7; D is undetermined. CDR1 is KGHSH and CDR2 is LQKENI in the germline V gene. This CDR3 has 14 amino acids. Trimming removed 3 bases at V and 2 bases at J, with 11 bases between. The CDR3 loop is CASSPPSVPYEQYF. The DNA of the CDR3 is TGTGCCAGCTCACCCCCCTCGGTGCCCTACGAGCAGTACTTC. The entire variable domain, with the rest obtained from reference TRBV18 and TRBJ2-7, is as follows: NAGVMQNPRHLVRRRGQEARLRCSPMKGHSHVYWYRQLPEEGLKFMVYLQKENIIDESGMPKERFSAEFPKEGPSILRIQQVVRGDSAAYFCASSPPSVPYEQYFGPGTRLTVT.

This clone has only one observation. This chain links TRBV24-1 with TRBJ1-6; no firm D call. This CDR3 spans 14 amino acids. V was shortened by 4 bases and J by 7 bases, with 10 bases between the two germline ends. CDR1 KGHDR and CDR2 SFDVKD come from the germline V gene. The chain's CDR3 is CATSETAANSPLHF. CDR3 DNA: TGTGCCACCAGTGAAACTGCGGCGAATTCACCCCTCCACTTT.

The V call is TRBV27, the J call TRBJ1-6; D is ambiguous. In germline, CDR1 is MNHEY, CDR2 SMNVEV (reference sequence). V lost 1 base to trimming and J lost 7 bases, with 17 bases between them. There are 17 residues in the CDR3. CDR3 in amino acids: CASSLYESGYRNSPLHF. The CDR3 coding sequence is TGTGCCAGCAGTTTATATGAGTCGGGGTATAGGAATTCACCCCTCCACTTT.

The chain uses TRBV5-5 and TRBJ1-2; tentative D call: TRBD1 (6 bases). This CDR3 is 14 amino acids long. CDR1 and CDR2 (germline): SGHKS, YYEKEE (reference sequence). The germline V and J ends were trimmed by 0 bases and 7 bases, with 13 bases remaining between them. The CDR3 sequence is CASSLGGRKLGYTF. Written as DNA, the CDR3 is TGTGCCAGCAGCTTGGGGGGGCGTAAACTTGGCTACACCTTC.

The rearrangement links TRBV10-2 to TRBJ1-5; 8 bases line up with TRBD1. V was pared by 5 bases and J by 7 bases, with 7 bases of the junction left unmatched. CDR3 length: 14 residues. Germline V gene lookup returns CDR1 WSHSY and CDR2 SAAADI. The CDR3 protein is CASSPDRGGQPQHF. For the CDR3, the DNA is TGCGCCAGCAGTCCAGACAGGGGCGGCCAGCCCCAGCATTTT.

V usage is TRBV7-2 and J usage is TRBJ1-1, with unresolved D. Germline assignment: CDR1 SGHTA and CDR2 FQGNSA. Trimming removed 0 bases from V and 11 bases from J, with 10 bases in between. The CDR3 length is 12 residues. CDR3 DNA: TGTGCCAGCAGCTTAGCGCGTAACTATGCTTTCTTT. Translating it yields CASSLARNYAFF.